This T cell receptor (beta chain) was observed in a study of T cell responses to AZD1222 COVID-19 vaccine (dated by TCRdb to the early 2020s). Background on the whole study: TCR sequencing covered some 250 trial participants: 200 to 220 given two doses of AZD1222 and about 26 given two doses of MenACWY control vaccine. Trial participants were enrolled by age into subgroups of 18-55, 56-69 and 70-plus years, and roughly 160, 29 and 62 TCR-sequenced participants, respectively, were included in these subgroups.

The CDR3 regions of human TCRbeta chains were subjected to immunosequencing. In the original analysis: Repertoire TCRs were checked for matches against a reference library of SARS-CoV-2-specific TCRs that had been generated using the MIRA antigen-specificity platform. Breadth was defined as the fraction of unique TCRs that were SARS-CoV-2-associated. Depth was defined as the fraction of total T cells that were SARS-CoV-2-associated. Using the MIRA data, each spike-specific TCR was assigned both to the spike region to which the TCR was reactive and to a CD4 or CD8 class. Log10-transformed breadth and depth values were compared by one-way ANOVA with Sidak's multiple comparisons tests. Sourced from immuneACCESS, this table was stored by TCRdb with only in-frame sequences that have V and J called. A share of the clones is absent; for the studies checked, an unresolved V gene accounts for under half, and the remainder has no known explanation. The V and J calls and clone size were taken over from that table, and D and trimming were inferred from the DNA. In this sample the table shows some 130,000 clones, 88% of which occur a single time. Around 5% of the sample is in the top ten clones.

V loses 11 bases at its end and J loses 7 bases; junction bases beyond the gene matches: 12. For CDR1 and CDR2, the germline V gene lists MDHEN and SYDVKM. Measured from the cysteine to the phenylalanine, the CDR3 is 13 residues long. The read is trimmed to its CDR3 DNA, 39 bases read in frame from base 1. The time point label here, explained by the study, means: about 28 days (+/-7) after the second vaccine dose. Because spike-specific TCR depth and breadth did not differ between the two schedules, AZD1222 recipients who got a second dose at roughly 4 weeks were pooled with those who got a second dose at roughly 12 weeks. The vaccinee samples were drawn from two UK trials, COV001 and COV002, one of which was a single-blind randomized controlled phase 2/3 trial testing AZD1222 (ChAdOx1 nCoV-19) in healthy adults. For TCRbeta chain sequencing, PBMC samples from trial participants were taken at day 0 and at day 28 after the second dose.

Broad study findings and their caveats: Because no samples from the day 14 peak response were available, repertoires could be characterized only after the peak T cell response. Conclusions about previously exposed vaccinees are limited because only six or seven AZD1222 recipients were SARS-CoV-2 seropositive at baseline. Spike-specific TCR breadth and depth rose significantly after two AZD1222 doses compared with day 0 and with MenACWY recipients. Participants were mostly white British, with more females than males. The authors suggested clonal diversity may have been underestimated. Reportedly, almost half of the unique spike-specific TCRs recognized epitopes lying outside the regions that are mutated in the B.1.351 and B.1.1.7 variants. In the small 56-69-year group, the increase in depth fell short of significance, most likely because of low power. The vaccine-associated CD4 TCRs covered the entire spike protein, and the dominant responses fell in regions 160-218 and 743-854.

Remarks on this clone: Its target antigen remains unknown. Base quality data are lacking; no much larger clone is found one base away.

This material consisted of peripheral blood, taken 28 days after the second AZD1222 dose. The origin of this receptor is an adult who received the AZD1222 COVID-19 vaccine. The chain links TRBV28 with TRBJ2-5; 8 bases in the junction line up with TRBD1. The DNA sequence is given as TGTGCCGTGGGGGACAGGTCCATCGGGACCCAGTACTTC. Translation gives CAVGDRSIGTQYF.